These 6 T cell receptor beta chains were all obtained from the same sample, sequenced in a study of regulatory T cells in long-lasting Graves disease (dated by TCRdb to 2020 to 2022). Library preparation used multiplex PCR. The sequencer was an Illumina HiSeq 4000. TCR beta libraries were built with iRepertoire HTBI primers and Arm-PCR amplification of CDR3 regions. Through fastp at Q25 and MiXCR, TCRdb rebuilt clones from the public reads, retaining in-frame beta chains. Identical CDR3 proteins give one entry, which carries the most common genes and DNA. The sample yields 350,000 to 450,000 distinct CDR3 sequences; around 16% were counted once. About 7.6% of the sample lies in the top ten. The time point label corresponds to: newly diagnosed GD, antithyroid drugs for less than 3 months. For both TCR sequencing and RNA sequencing, RNA was extracted from PBMCs in TRIzol. These sequences were also reported in another study, on T cells in Graves' hyperthyroidism and ophthalmopathy.

Here the sequenced sample was peripheral blood mononuclear cells (PBMCs), taken at new diagnosis, from a patient treated with antithyroid drugs. All receptors derive from a woman in her thirties or forties with Graves disease. Donor details come from another sample of the same person, matched by shared clones.

This clonotype was counted ten times or more. V is TRBV7-2 and J is TRBJ1-1; D is undetermined. V was cut by 7 bases and J by 10 bases, with 16 bases left in between. The CDR3 loop spans 12 amino acids. The germline V gene encodes CDR1 SGHTA and CDR2 FQGNSA. As DNA, the CDR3 is TGTGCCAGCATGGGCCGGGAGTTTGGAGCTTTCTTT. This translates into CASMGREFGAFF.

This clonotype came up many times. V and J are TRBV6-1 and TRBJ1-1; D call uncertain. This CDR3 is 11 amino acids long. Trimming took off 8 bases at V and 1 base at J, with 5 bases between the two ends. Germline CDR1 MNHNS, CDR2 SASEGT. For the CDR3, the DNA is TGTGCCAGCGAGAGGAACACTGAAGCTTTCTTT. This gives the protein CASERNTEAFF.

The chain joins TRBV20-1 to TRBJ1-1, with D maybe TRBD1 (5 bases). Trimming removed 3 bases from V and 4 bases from J, with 12 bases in between. This CDR3 spans 13 amino acids. Per germline, CDR1 DFQATT and CDR2 SNEGSKA (reference sequence). The CDR3 region is CSASWQGGTEAFF. As DNA, the CDR3 is TGCAGTGCTAGCTGGCAGGGAGGCACTGAAGCTTTCTTT.

This clonotype was counted between two and nine times. The J gene is TRBJ2-7, the V gene TRBV25-1; D is tentatively TRBD1 or TRBD2 (5 bases each). V was pared by 0 bases and J by 3 bases, with 12 bases between. The CDR3 covers 15 residues. In germline, CDR1 is MGHDK, CDR2 SYGVNS. The CDR3 DNA reads TGTGCCAGCAGTGAATATTTCGGGGCGAACTACGAGCAGTACTTC. Its protein product is CASSEYFGANYEQYF.

The sample holds a few counts of this clonotype. V gene TRBV5-1 combines with J gene TRBJ2-7; 7 positions agree with TRBD1. This CDR3 comprises 16 residues. The V segment lost 5 bases and the J segment 2 bases; nucleotides outside the gene matches: 13. In germline, CDR1 is SGHRS, CDR2 YFSETQ. In DNA form, the CDR3 reads TGCGCCAGCAGTTTCCGGACAGAAAGGGGGCCCTACGAGCAGTACTTC. As protein: CASSFRTERGPYEQYF.

This clonotype has a handful of counts. The chain recombines TRBV6-5 with TRBJ1-5; no definite D call. This CDR3 is built from 18 residues. The germline V gene has CDR1 MNHEY and CDR2 SVGAGI. V lost 0 bases and J lost 0, with 15 bases in between. This CDR3 is CASSYSLGRIGSNQPQHF. The CDR3 coding sequence is TGTGCCAGCAGTTACTCCCTGGGTCGTATAGGTAGCAATCAGCCCCAGCATTTT.